The 23 T cell receptor beta chains in this list originate from one sample, sequenced in a study of cytotoxic CD8 clonotypes in ibrutinib-treated CLL. The assay was immunoSEQ multiplex PCR, and TCRdb's table has in-frame clones only and misses some. The profile covers 300,000 to 350,000 clones, with around four fifths appearing a single time and under 8.5% taken by the ten largest. Source: PBMCs, taken before ibrutinib treatment. The source is a human donor with chronic lymphocytic leukemia.

The V and J genes are TRBV19 and TRBJ1-1; D perhaps matches TRBD1 (6 bases). The CDR3 totals 15 residues. V was cut by 6 bases and J by 0 bases, with 14 bases left in between. The germline V gene encodes CDR1 LNHDA and CDR2 SQIVND (reference sequence). CDR3 coding DNA: TGTGCCAGTAGCACTCCAGGGGCAATGAACACTGAAGCTTTCTTT. This translates into CASSTPGAMNTEAFF.

As DNA, the CDR3 is TGTGCCAGCAGTAGGACAGGGAGGTACGAGCAGTACTTC. Its translation: CASSRTGRYEQYF. This chain uses TRBV28 with TRBJ2-7; 8 bases align to TRBD1. The CDR3 is 13 residues long. J gave up 4 bases and V 5 bases, and 4 bases lay outside the gene matches. Germline values: CDR1 MDHEN, CDR2 SYDVKM. The full variable domain, with the rest looked up from reference TRBV28 and TRBJ2-7, is DVKVTQSSRYLVKRTGEKVFLECVQDMDHENMFWYRQDPGLGLRLIYFSYDVKMKEKGDIPEGYSVSREKKERFSLILESASTNQTSMYLCASSRTGRYEQYFGPGTRLTVT.

The chain joins TRBV7-8 to TRBJ2-2; D is ambiguous. This CDR3 spans 17 amino acids. The V gene lost 0 bases and the J gene lost 5 bases, with 16 bases spanning the gap. CDR1 is SGHVS and CDR2 is FQNEAQ in the germline V gene. The DNA of the CDR3 is TGTGCCAGCAGCTTAGCGCTAGAGTTTAGTTTAACCGGGGAGCTGTTTTTT. This sequence encodes CASSLALEFSLTGELFF.

This chain uses TRBV11-2 with TRBJ1-2, with D perhaps TRBD1 (5 bases). V dropped 5 bases and J dropped 4 bases, with 11 bases sitting between them. The CDR3 is made up of 13 amino acids. Germline CDR1 reads SGHAT; CDR2 reads FQNNGV. The CDR3 region is CASSVPGSYGYTF. Written as DNA, the CDR3 is TGTGCCAGCAGCGTTCCAGGGTCCTATGGCTACACCTTC.

The chain combines TRBV11-3 with TRBJ2-7; D unclear. V was clipped by 2 bases and J by 4 bases, with 12 bases between them. Germline lookup yields CDR1 SGHNT and CDR2 YENEEA. The CDR3 runs to 14 residues. CDR3 in amino acids: CASSLLSDGYEQYF. Here the CDR3 DNA reads TGTGCCAGCAGCTTATTGAGCGATGGATACGAGCAGTACTTC.

This clone has only one observation. This rearrangement joins TRBV15 to TRBJ2-2, with 11 positions matching TRBD1. Germline loops: CDR1 LNHNV, CDR2 YYDKDF (reference sequence). CDR3 size: 16 residues. The V and J ends lost 4 bases and 6 bases, in that order; junction bases with no gene match: 7. CDR3 coding DNA: TGTGCCACCAGCACTCGGACAGGGGGCTTGTCCGGGGAGCTGTTTTTT. Its protein product is CATSTRTGGLSGELFF.

This clone has just one count. This chain joins TRBV7-3 and TRBJ2-1; D not certain. This CDR3 is built from 12 residues. Germline CDR1 reads SGHTA; CDR2 reads FQGTGA. With 2 bases removed from V and 8 bases from J, the gap between germline ends came to 7 bases. In nucleotides, the CDR3 is TGTGCCAGCAGCTTAGATAACGATGAGCAGTTCTTC. As protein: CASSLDNDEQFF.

The V call is TRBV5-4, the J call TRBJ2-2, with D unclear. The V end lost 0 bases, the J end lost 3 bases, and 9 bases lay between the germline ends. The CDR3 runs to 15 residues. Germline CDR1 is SGHNT and CDR2 is YYREEE (reference sequence). The CDR3 DNA reads TGTGCCAGCAGCTTGGCTGGGTCTCACACCGGGGAGCTGTTTTTT. Residues: CASSLAGSHTGELFF.

The chain uses TRBV13 and TRBJ1-1, with D tentatively TRBD1 (5 bases). The CDR3 has 14 amino acids. Between the trimmed V and J ends, which lost 5 bases and 1 base, there was a span of 11 bases. The germline gives CDR1 PRHDT, CDR2 FYEKMQ (reference sequence). CDR3 sequence (DNA): TGTGCCAGCAGCCTCTTAAGGGGGAACACTGAAGCTTTCTTT. Translated: CASSLLRGNTEAFF.

J is TRBJ2-7 and V is TRBV5-4; TRBD2 aligns across 14 bases. CDR1 is SGHNT and CDR2 is YYREEE in the germline V gene (reference sequence). The trim removed 3 bases at V and 6 bases at J, leaving 5 bases unmatched. This CDR3 region has 15 residues. CDR3 coding DNA: TGTGCCAGCAGCTCTGGGACTAGCGGGAGACCCGAGCAGTACTTC. This translates into CASSSGTSGRPEQYF. Full variable domain (outside the CDR3, taken from reference TRBV5-4 and TRBJ2-7): ETGVTQSPTHLIKTRGQQVTLRCSSQSGHNTVSWYQQALGQGPQFIFQYYREEENGRGNFPPRFSGLQFPNYSSELNVNALELDDSALYLCASSSGTSGRPEQYFGPGTRLTVT.

This clone was counted between two and nine times. The rearrangement uses TRBV5-1 and TRBJ2-2; TRBD2 might be the D (5 bases). Germline V gene lookup returns CDR1 SGHRS and CDR2 YFSETQ. Trimming left V 4 bases short and J 4 bases short, with 14 bases between. This CDR3 has 15 amino acids. The CDR3 nucleotides read TGCGCCAGCAGCCCCCGGGAACTTGGCACCGGGGAGCTGTTTTTT. This translates into CASSPRELGTGELFF.

This clone came up a few times. This chain links TRBV30 with TRBJ1-2; D is unclear. The length of the CDR3 is 14 residues. V shed 2 bases and J shed 2 bases, with 12 bases lying between them. The germline gives CDR1 GTSNPN, CDR2 SVGIG (reference sequence). CDR3 amino acids: CAWSNPGRNYGYTF. The CDR3 DNA reads TGTGCCTGGAGTAACCCAGGCAGGAACTATGGCTACACCTTC. Variable domain in full (rest from reference TRBV30 and TRBJ1-2): SQTIHQWPATLVQPVGSPLSLECTVEGTSNPNLYWYRQAAGRGLQLLFYSVGIGQISSEVPQNLSASRPQDRQFILSSKKLLLSDSGFYLCAWSNPGRNYGYTFGSGTRLTVV.

This clone was picked up one time. This chain joins TRBV10-3 and TRBJ2-3; D possibly matches TRBD1 or TRBD2 (5 bases each). The V and J ends lost 7 bases and 6 bases respectively, with 14 bases between them. Germline CDR1 and CDR2: ENHRY and SYGVKD. The CDR3 length is 13 residues. As DNA, the CDR3 is TGTGCCATCAAAGGGACCACAACCGATACGCAGTATTTT. It codes for CAIKGTTTDTQYF.

This clone was seen just once. The gene calls are TRBV6-5 and TRBJ1-1, with 8 bases that match TRBD1. V lost 6 bases, J lost 1 base, and 4 bases stayed unmatched. From germline, CDR1 is MNHEY and CDR2 SVGAGI. This CDR3 spans 14 amino acids. The CDR3 DNA follows: TGTGCCAGCAGAGGACAGGGACGGAACACTGAAGCTTTCTTT. The encoded protein is CASRGQGRNTEAFF.

With respect to this clone: Compared with germline, one end of the junction differs, possibly owing to a read error. This chain uses TRBV5-4 with TRBJ2-2, with 8 nucleotides matching TRBD1. Germline V gene sequence: CDR1 SGHNT, CDR2 YYREEE (reference sequence). This CDR3 is built from 15 residues. The CDR3 DNA is TGCGCCAGCAGCCAATGGGCGACAGGGGCCGGGGAGCTGTTTTTT. Translated: CASSQWATGAGELFF.

The chain combines TRBV6-5 with TRBJ1-4, with 9 positions matching TRBD1. In germline, CDR1 is MNHEY, CDR2 SVGAGI. V dropped 6 bases and J dropped 7; count of bases not matched to a gene: 0. The CDR3 is made up of 12 amino acids. CDR3 region: CASRQGAEKLFF. CDR3 DNA: TGTGCCAGCAGACAGGGGGCTGAAAAACTGTTTTTT.

Written as DNA, the CDR3 is TGTGCCAGCAGCTTAGGTCCTAGCGGGAGCGGCACAGATACGCAGTATTTT. It translates to CASSLGPSGSGTDTQYF. This chain links TRBV7-2 with TRBJ2-3; 10 nucleotides line up with TRBD2. Trimming removed 1 base from V and 1 base from J; junction bases left unmatched: 5. Looked up from germline, CDR1 is SGHTA and CDR2 is FQGNSA. CDR3 length equals 17 residues.

The chain couples TRBV9 to TRBJ2-1, with D unresolved. The CDR3 has 16 amino acids. V lost 3 bases and J lost 0, with 13 bases in between. Germline V gives CDR1 SGDLS, CDR2 YYNGEE. CDR3 in amino acids: CASSANLGSSYNEQFF. The CDR3 DNA reads as TGTGCCAGCAGCGCTAACCTAGGTTCCTCCTACAATGAGCAGTTCTTC.

This chain connects TRBV28 to TRBJ2-7, with 7 bases identical to TRBD1. This CDR3 comprises 14 residues. Germline trimming cut 2 bases from V and 5 bases from J; bases unmatched to any gene: 6. Per the germline V gene, CDR1 is MDHEN and CDR2 is SYDVKM. Here the CDR3 DNA reads TGTGCCAGCAGTTTAGACAGGGTCCTGAACGAGCAGTACTTC. As protein: CASSLDRVLNEQYF.

This clone was found once. DNA of the CDR3: TGCAGCGCTGAGACAGGGTGGGACACTGAAGCTTTCTTT. It translates to CSAETGWDTEAFF. This chain connects TRBV29-1 to TRBJ1-1; TRBD1 matches at 7 bases. The CDR3 covers 13 residues. The germline gives CDR1 SQVTM, CDR2 ANQGSEA. V shed 7 bases and J 3 bases; nucleotides not matched to a gene: 8. The full variable domain, with the rest looked up from reference TRBV29-1 and TRBJ1-1, is SAVISQKPSRDICQRGTSLTIQCQVDSQVTMMFWYRQQPGQSLTLIATANQGSEATYESGFVIDKFPISRPNLTFSTLTVSNMSPEDSSIYLCSAETGWDTEAFFGQGTRLTVV.

V and J are TRBV6-5 and TRBJ2-1, with 7 bases aligning to TRBD1. V shed 0 bases, J shed 4 bases, and the junction held 6 bases outside the gene matches. This CDR3 contains 16 residues. CDR1 MNHEY and CDR2 SVGAGI come from the germline V gene. The CDR3 DNA reads as TGTGCCAGCAGTTACTCTTACGGGACAGATTACAATGAGCAGTTCTTC. Translating it yields CASSYSYGTDYNEQFF.

This clone was found a few times. The J gene is TRBJ1-2, the V gene TRBV5-1; 8 positions agree with TRBD1. CDR3 length: 14 amino acids. Looked up from germline, CDR1 is SGHRS and CDR2 is YFSETQ. V lost 4 bases and J lost 5; bases outside the gene matches: 7. CDR3 sequence reads: CASSPMTGDYGYTF. The CDR3 DNA is TGCGCCAGCAGCCCGATGACAGGGGATTATGGCTACACCTTC.

This clone was counted a few times. The CDR3 loop reads CASSPIGGVRNEQYF. The CDR3 DNA reads TGTGCCAGCAGCCCGATTGGGGGGGTTAGGAACGAGCAGTACTTC. The rearrangement joins TRBV9 to TRBJ2-7; 7 bases are shared with TRBD2. Trimming cost V 4 bases and J 5 bases; bases outside gene matches: 12. The CDR3 is 15 amino acids. CDR1 is SGDLS and CDR2 is YYNGEE in the germline V gene.